This T cell receptor (beta chain) originates from a study of blood T cell repertoires in COVID-19. The germline gives CDR1 MNHEY, CDR2 SMNVEV (reference sequence). V shed 5 bases, J shed 4 bases, and the junction held 6 bases outside the gene matches. The CDR3 consists of 15 residues. Sequencing was performed with immunoSEQ multiplex PCR; in TCRdb, only in-frame clones are kept and a portion is missing. This sample carries some 340,000 clones, roughly four fifths of them seen once, and the ten largest clones take 5.1%. Grouping used clinical history reported by participants in a survey and questionnaire.

The gene calls are TRBV27 and TRBJ1-5; 9 bases fit TRBD1. This receptor was identified in a woman in her 50s who had recovered from COVID-19. The sample consisted of PBMCs or T cells enriched from blood (not recorded which). The CDR3 DNA follows: TGTGCCAGCAGTCTCACAGGGGGCGTAAATCAGCCCCAGCATTTT. Its protein product is CASSLTGGVNQPQHF.